One sample yielded the 11 T cell receptor beta chains listed below, sequenced in a study of tumor-infiltrating lymphocytes in primary liver carcinoma (dated by TCRdb to 2016 to 2017). The listed sequencing device is Illumina HiSeq 2500. A constant-region primer and ProtoScript II reverse transcriptase were used to reverse-transcribe TCRbeta-specific cDNA from roughly 0.55 ug total RNA. Three nested multiplex PCR rounds, following a slightly modified ARM-PCR procedure, were used to build the TCRbeta libraries. Multiplex TRBV1-TRBV30 forward primers and a Cbeta reverse primer were used in the first two PCR rounds, each of which was run for approximately 11 cycles. TCRdb redid the processing of the public reads, applying fastp at Q25 and MiXCR, and retained in-frame beta chains. Under each unique CDR3 protein, matching rows form one entry showing the most common genes and DNA. The sample table records 100,000 to 150,000 distinct CDR3 sequences; 55% to 75% of these occur just once. The biggest ten clones account for approximately 8.9% of the sample.

Without any cell sorting, total RNA and DNA were co-extracted from about 20-30 mg of bulk tissue using the AllPrep DNA/RNA mini kit. Sequenced material: liver tumor tissue from sampling region 3. Per the publication, the cell subset or site label means: tumor region T3, left-lateral pole. The origin of the receptors is a woman aged 55-75 years with primary liver carcinoma and hepatitis B virus infection.

A word on this clonotype: This may arise from a read error, as a much more abundant clone is one base away. V gene TRBV4-1 combines with J gene TRBJ1-5; D perhaps matches TRBD1 (6 bases). In germline, CDR1 is MGHRA, CDR2 YSYEKL. This CDR3 has 17 residues. The CDR3 reads CASSHRILTGIGQSQHF. The CDR3 DNA reads TGCGCCAGCAGCCATAGAATCCTAACAGGGATCGGTCAGTCCCAGCATTTT.

A note on this clonotype: At one boundary the junction diverges from the germline segment, which might be a read error. This chain connects TRBV6-5 to TRBJ2-7; D is ambiguous. The CDR3 is 15 amino acids. CDR1 MNHEY and CDR2 SVGAGI come from the germline V gene. The CDR3 DNA sequence: TGTGCCAGTAGTTACCTGCCAGCCCGCTCCTACGAGCAGTACTTC. Translating gives CASSYLPARSYEQYF.

Comments on this clonotype: Germline is not matched at one junction end, which may reflect a read error. The chain carries TRBV7-9 and TRBJ2-3, with 7 bases identical to TRBD1. CDR3 length: 20 residues. Germline CDR1 is SEHNR and CDR2 is FQNEAQ (reference sequence). The CDR3 sequence is CDSSPFIQQRRGNRTDTQYF. In DNA form, the CDR3 reads TGTGACAGCAGCCCCTTCATCCAACAGCGCAGGGGGAACCGCACAGATACGCAGTATTTT.

Notes on this clonotype: The junction and the germline gene differ at one end; a read error may be behind it. The chain has TRBV7-3 and TRBJ1-6; 7 nucleotides align to TRBD1. Per germline, CDR1 SGHTA and CDR2 FQGTGA. The CDR3 extends over 15 amino acids. CDR3 sequence (DNA): TGTGCCAGTAGCTTGCGCCAGGGGGTTGGTTCACCCCTCCACTTT. Protein: CASSLRQGVGSPLHF.

This clonotype was detected a few times. A read error is possible here, since a much larger clone lies one base away. This chain connects TRBV10-1 to TRBJ1-6, with TRBD1 as a possible D gene (5 bases). This CDR3 comprises 13 residues. CDR1 is WNHNN, CDR2 SYGVQD, per germline (reference sequence). Trimming left V 10 bases short and J 7 bases short, with 14 bases between. The chain's CDR3 is CANSGTKNSPLHF. CDR3 DNA sequence: TGCGCCAACTCCGGGACGAAAAATTCACCCCTCCACTTT.

This clonotype appeared many times. This chain links TRBV28 with TRBJ2-7, with D perhaps assigned TRBD1 or TRBD2 (5 bases each). CDR3 length: 16 residues. The V gene lost 1 base and the J gene lost 1 base, with 14 bases spanning the gap. Germline-derived CDR1 and CDR2 are MDHEN and SYDVKM. The CDR3 nucleotides read TGTGCCAGCAGTTTATCTTGGGGGACCCGGTCCTACGAGCAGTACTTC. This codes for CASSLSWGTRSYEQYF.

Turning to this clonotype: The junction and the germline gene differ at one end; a read error may be behind it. The chain combines TRBV4-1 with TRBJ1-5; 7 positions match TRBD1. CDR3 length equals 18 residues. Germline V gives CDR1 MGHRA, CDR2 YSYEKL. CDR3 sequence (DNA): TGCGCCAGCAGCCGTAGACAGGGCGGGGACGCTAGCAATCAGCACCAGCATTTT. This codes for CASSRRQGGDASNQHQHF.

The chain carries TRBV10-3 and TRBJ2-1; D is perhaps TRBD2 (6 bases). The CDR3 has 17 residues. Trimming took off 2 bases at V and 7 bases at J, with 21 bases between the two ends. The germline V gene has CDR1 ENHRY and CDR2 SYGVKD. The CDR3 sequence is CAISEAELVGGRNEQFF. CDR3 DNA sequence: TGTGCCATCAGTGAGGCAGAACTAGTGGGAGGTAGGAATGAGCAGTTCTTC.

In the case of this clonotype: Because it lacks the conserved phenylalanine or tryptophan at the end, this CDR3 is likely a read error. This chain uses TRBV28 with TRBJ2-1; D perhaps matches TRBD2 (6 bases). Deletions cut 7 bases from V and 1 base from J, with 26 bases between. Germline CDR1 and CDR2: MDHEN and SYDVKM. This CDR3 has 19 residues. In nucleotides, the CDR3 is TGTGCCAGCACCAACGTAGCCCTCCTAGCGTGTAAATCCTACAATGAGCAGTTCCTC. It codes for CASTNVALLACKSYNEQFL.

Details on this clonotype: This sequence may be a read error, since a much larger clone differs from it by one base. This chain links TRBV5-4 with TRBJ2-1; 11 nucleotides match TRBD2. V was pared by 4 bases and J by 6 bases, with 6 bases of the junction left unmatched. The CDR3 is made up of 15 amino acids. Germline CDR1 SGHNT, CDR2 YYREEE (reference sequence). CDR3 nucleotide sequence: TGTGCCAGCAGCATGGGCGGGACTAGCGGCAATGAGCAGTTCTTC. It yields the protein CASSMGGTSGNEQFF.

This chain connects TRBV12-3 or TRBV12-4 to TRBJ1-2, with 8 positions matching TRBD1. CDR3 length equals 14 residues. Losses at the gene ends were 5 bases for V and 7 bases for J; bases not matched to a gene: 9. The CDR3 nucleotides are TGTGCCAGCAGTGGGACGCAGGGGGCGTGTGGCTACACCTTC. The encoded protein is CASSGTQGACGYTF.